These 5 T cell receptor beta chains were all obtained from the same sample, sequenced in a study of cytomegalovirus exposure and HLA in healthy donors. The PCR ran on 60 Vbeta and 13 Jbeta primers. The assay was immunoSEQ multiplex PCR, and TCRdb's table has in-frame clones only and misses some. This sample has approximately 220,000 clones; over 80% occur once, and the top ten carry roughly 0.75%. What was sequenced was PBMCs. The receptors originated from a boy aged 2 to 10 in good health and CMV-seronegative.

In this sample, this clone turned up once. The chain recombines TRBV4-1 with TRBJ2-1, with 8 nucleotides matching TRBD2. The CDR3 consists of 17 residues. Germline loops: CDR1 MGHRA, CDR2 YSYEKL. Trimming cost V 4 bases and J 3 bases; bases outside gene matches: 11. CDR3 loop: CASSPSYSGANYNEQFF. CDR3 DNA sequence: TGCGCCAGCAGCCCATCTTATAGCGGGGCGAACTACAATGAGCAGTTCTTC.

The chain is built from TRBV9 and TRBJ2-2; 16 bases map to TRBD2. J was trimmed by 7 bases and V by 4 bases; bases with no gene match: 16. The length of the CDR3 is 20 residues. Germline assignment: CDR1 SGDLS and CDR2 YYNGEE. The CDR3 loop reads CASSLSPGTSGGEGVGELFF. The CDR3, as DNA: TGTGCCAGCAGCTTATCCCCCGGGACTAGCGGGGGGGAAGGGGTCGGGGAGCTGTTTTTT.

The rearrangement links TRBV7-9 to TRBJ2-5; 7 bases are shared with TRBD2. The CDR3 covers 14 residues. V dropped 7 bases and J dropped 3; count of bases not matched to a gene: 8. Germline CDR1 SEHNR, CDR2 FQNEAQ (reference sequence). CDR3 region: CASTPPAGEETQYF. The CDR3 bases are TGTGCCAGCACCCCGCCGGCGGGGGAAGAGACCCAGTACTTC.

V is TRBV30 and J is TRBJ2-7, with D possibly matching TRBD1 (6 bases). V shed 2 bases and J shed 2 bases, with 13 bases lying between them. The CDR3 contains 14 residues. Germline V CDR1 and CDR2: GTSNPN, SVGIG (reference sequence). Written as DNA, the CDR3 is TGTGCCTGGAGTCCGGGACAAGGGACCTACGAGCAGTACTTC. This codes for CAWSPGQGTYEQYF.

In this sample, this clone turned up once. The CDR3 region is CASSSAVQGPRTDTQYF. Here the CDR3 DNA reads TGCGCCAGCAGCTCCGCCGTACAGGGGCCGCGGACAGATACGCAGTATTTT. The chain carries TRBV5-1 and TRBJ2-3; 7 bases fit TRBD1. The CDR3 is 17 amino acids. Germline CDR1 and CDR2: SGHRS and YFSETQ. The V segment lost 3 bases and the J segment 3 bases; nucleotides outside the gene matches: 13. The whole variable domain, filled in from reference TRBV5-1 and TRBJ2-3, reads KAGVTQTPRYLIKTRGQQVTLSCSPISGHRSVSWYQQTPGQGLQFLFEYFSETQRNKGNFPGRFSGRQFSNSRSEMNVSTLELGDSALYLCASSSAVQGPRTDTQYFGPGTRLTVL.